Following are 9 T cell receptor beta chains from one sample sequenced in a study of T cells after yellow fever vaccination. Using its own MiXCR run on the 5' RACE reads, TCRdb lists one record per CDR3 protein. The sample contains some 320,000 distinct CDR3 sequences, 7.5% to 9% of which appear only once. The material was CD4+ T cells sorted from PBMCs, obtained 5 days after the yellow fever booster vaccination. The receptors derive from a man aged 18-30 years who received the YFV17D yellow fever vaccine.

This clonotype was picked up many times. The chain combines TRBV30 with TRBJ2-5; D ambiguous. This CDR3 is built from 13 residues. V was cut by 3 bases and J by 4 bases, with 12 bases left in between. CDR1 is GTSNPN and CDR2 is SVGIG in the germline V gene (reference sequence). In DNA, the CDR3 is TGTGCCTGGAGGCCCCCGACTGGAGAGACCCAGTACTTC. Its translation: CAWRPPTGETQYF.

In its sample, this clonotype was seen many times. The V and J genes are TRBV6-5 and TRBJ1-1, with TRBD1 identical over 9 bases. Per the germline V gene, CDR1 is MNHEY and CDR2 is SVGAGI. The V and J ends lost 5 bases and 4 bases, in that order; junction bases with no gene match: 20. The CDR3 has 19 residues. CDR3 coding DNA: TGTGCCAGCAGTCCGACGGGACAGGGAACAGGAAGCCCTATCACTGAAGCTTTCTTT. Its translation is CASSPTGQGTGSPITEAFF.

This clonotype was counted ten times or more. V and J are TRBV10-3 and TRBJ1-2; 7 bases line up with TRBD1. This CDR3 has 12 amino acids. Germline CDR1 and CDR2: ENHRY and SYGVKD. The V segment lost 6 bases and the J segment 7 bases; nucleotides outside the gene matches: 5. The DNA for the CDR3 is TGTGCCATCAGCCCGGCAGGGGGTGGCTACACCTTC. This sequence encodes CAISPAGGGYTF.

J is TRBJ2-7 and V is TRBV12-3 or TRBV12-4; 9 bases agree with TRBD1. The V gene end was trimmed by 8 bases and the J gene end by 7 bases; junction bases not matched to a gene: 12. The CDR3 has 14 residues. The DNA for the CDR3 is TGTGCCAGCCGTTCCGGGACAGGGTCGGGAGAGCAGTACTTC. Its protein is CASRSGTGSGEQYF.

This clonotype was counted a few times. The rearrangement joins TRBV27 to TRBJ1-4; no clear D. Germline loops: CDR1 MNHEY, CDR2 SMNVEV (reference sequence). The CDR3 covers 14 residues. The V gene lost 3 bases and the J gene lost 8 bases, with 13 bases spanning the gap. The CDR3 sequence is CASSFNGDGEKLFF. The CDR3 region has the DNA TGTGCCAGCAGTTTTAACGGGGATGGAGAAAAACTGTTTTTT.

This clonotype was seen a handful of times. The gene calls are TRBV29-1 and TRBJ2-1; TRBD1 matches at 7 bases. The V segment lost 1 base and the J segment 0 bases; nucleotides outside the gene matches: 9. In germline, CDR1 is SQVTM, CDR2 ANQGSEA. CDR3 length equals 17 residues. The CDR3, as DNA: TGCAGCGTTGAAGGGCTCCGGGACAGAGGCTCCTACAATGAGCAGTTCTTC. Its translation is CSVEGLRDRGSYNEQFF.

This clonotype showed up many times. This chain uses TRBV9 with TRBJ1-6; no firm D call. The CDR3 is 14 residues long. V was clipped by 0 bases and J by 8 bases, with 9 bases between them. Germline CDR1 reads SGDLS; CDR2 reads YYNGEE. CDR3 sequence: CASSVDGRDSPLHF. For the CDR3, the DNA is TGTGCCAGCAGCGTAGACGGCCGGGATTCACCCCTCCACTTT.

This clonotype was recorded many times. The CDR3 protein is CASSPGIVAGNTIYF. Here the CDR3 DNA reads TGCGCCAGCAGCCCCGGGATCGTCGCTGGAAACACCATATATTTT. The V call is TRBV5-1, the J call TRBJ1-3; D ambiguous. Germline V gene data show CDR1 as SGHRS and CDR2 as YFSETQ. Trimming stripped 4 bases from V and 2 bases from J, with 13 bases between. This CDR3 has 15 residues.

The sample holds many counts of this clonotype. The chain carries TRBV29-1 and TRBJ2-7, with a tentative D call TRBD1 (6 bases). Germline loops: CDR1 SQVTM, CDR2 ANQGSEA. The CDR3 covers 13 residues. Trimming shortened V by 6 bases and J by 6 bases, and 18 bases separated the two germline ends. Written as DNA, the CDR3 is TGCAGCGTCGGATACAGGGAGCGGCGCGAGCAGTACTTC. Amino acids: CSVGYRERREQYF.